A selection of T cell receptor beta chains follows, all from one sample in a study of T cells in Graves' hyperthyroidism and ophthalmopathy. TCRdb recomputed calls from the multiplex PCR reads with MiXCR, one row per CDR3 protein. This table has fewer than 700,000 distinct CDR3 sequences, 16% appearing once. Sequenced material: blood. The receptors were sampled from a young woman with Graves' hyperthyroidism. Both conserved end residues are part of each CDR3. Each record gives: clone size, D gene, J gene, V gene, CDR3 protein, CDR3 DNA. A D gene is named only where the DNA matches it firmly. Not every row has a clone size; where given, it reads once, few, many or a size class.

few,TRBD2,TRBJ2-1,TRBV24-1,CATSDLPGEAGGRNEQFF,TGTGCCACCAGTGATTTGCCCGGAGAGGCGGGAGGGCGCAATGAGCAGTTCTTC
many,-,TRBJ1-2,TRBV27,CASRRDGRYGYTF,TGTGCCAGCAGAAGGGACGGCAGATATGGCTACACCTTC
few,TRBD2,TRBJ2-1,TRBV11-3,CASSLGIAGGVYNEQFF,TGTGCCAGCAGCTTAGGCATAGCGGGAGGGGTCTACAATGAGCAGTTCTTC
few,-,TRBJ2-1,TRBV6-1,CASSYPDPQFF,TGTGCCAGCAGTTACCCAGACCCGCAGTTCTTC
many,-,TRBJ2-7,TRBV7-2,CASSLDGVGAGQYF,TGTGCCAGCAGCTTAGATGGTGTCGGGGCAGGGCAGTACTTC
-,TRBD1,TRBJ1-2,TRBV10-3,CAISGEEGAFNGYTF,TGTGCCATCAGTGGTGAGGAGGGGGCCTTTAATGGCTACACCTTC
many,TRBD1,TRBJ1-1,TRBV7-8,CASSYPTGSPDTEAFF,TGTGCCAGCAGCTACCCGACAGGGAGCCCGGACACTGAAGCTTTCTTT
many,-,TRBJ1-2,TRBV2,CASIGASGYTF,TGTGCCAGCATCGGGGCTTCTGGCTACACCTTC
many,-,TRBJ1-5,TRBV18,CASSPLENQPQHF,TGTGCCAGCTCACCGTTAGAGAATCAGCCCCAGCATTTT
few,TRBD1,TRBJ2-3,TRBV7-9,CASSGEMDRSTDTQYF,TGTGCCAGCAGCGGGGAGATGGACAGGAGCACAGATACGCAGTATTTT
many,TRBD1,TRBJ2-2,TRBV28,CASSSGTGRGPGELFF,TGTGCCAGCAGTTCCGGGACAGGGCGCGGACCCGGGGAGCTGTTTTTT
many,TRBD1,TRBJ2-1,TRBV2,CASSEFYVGQGRNEQFF,TGTGCCAGCAGTGAATTCTATGTGGGACAGGGACGCAATGAGCAGTTCTTC
-,TRBD2,TRBJ2-2,TRBV27,CASRPQRELDSGELFF,TGTGCCAGCAGGCCACAGCGGGAGTTAGACTCCGGGGAGCTGTTTTTT
many,-,TRBJ2-5,TRBV2,CASSEGYYPQETQYF,TGTGCCAGCAGTGAAGGCTACTACCCCCAAGAGACCCAGTACTTC
many,TRBD2,TRBJ2-5,TRBV12-3/TRBV12-4,CASSSSSGRAHDETQYF,TGTGCCAGCAGTTCCAGTAGCGGGAGGGCCCATGATGAGACCCAGTACTTC
-,TRBD2,TRBJ2-1,TRBV2,CASSEPGLGANEQFF,TGTGCCAGCAGCGAACCGGGACTAGGGGCCAATGAGCAGTTCTTC
-,-,TRBJ2-2,TRBV6-2/TRBV6-3,CASTTRRGGIGAGELFF,TGTGCCAGCACCACTCGGCGAGGGGGTATCGGCGCCGGGGAGCTGTTTTTT
-,-,TRBJ2-7,TRBV29-1,CSARVFRYEQYF,TGCAGCGCCAGGGTTTTTCGTTACGAGCAGTACTTC
many,TRBD1,TRBJ2-5,TRBV12-3/TRBV12-4,CASGTVQETQYF,TGTGCCAGCGGGACAGTACAAGAGACCCAGTACTTC
-,TRBD1,TRBJ1-6,TRBV20-1,CSASQGVAYNSPLHF,TGCAGTGCTAGTCAGGGGGTGGCCTATAATTCACCCCTCCACTTT
few,TRBD2,TRBJ2-1,TRBV10-3,CAISEQRTSGVNEQFF,TGTGCCATCAGTGAACAAAGGACTAGCGGAGTCAATGAGCAGTTCTTC
-,-,TRBJ2-5,TRBV2,CASSDPAGRDRKETQYF,TGTGCCAGCAGTGATCCCGCGGGTCGCGACAGAAAAGAGACCCAGTACTTC
-,TRBD1,TRBJ1-3,TRBV6-1,CASSFTGQGAENTIYF,TGTGCCAGCAGTTTCACCGGACAGGGGGCCGAAAACACCATATATTTT
few,-,TRBJ2-7,TRBV25-1,CASSDARRSNEQYF,TGTGCCAGCAGTGATGCCCGGAGGTCCAACGAGCAGTACTTC
-,-,TRBJ2-7,TRBV7-9,CANSRRDTSYEQYF,TGTGCCAACAGCCGCCGGGACACCTCCTACGAGCAGTACTTC
few,-,TRBJ2-5,TRBV7-3,CASSSDGSPSRETQYF,TGTGCCAGCAGCTCGGACGGCTCACCTTCACGGGAGACCCAGTACTTC
-,TRBD1,TRBJ2-1,TRBV27,CASSFRTGFINEQFF,TGTGCCAGCAGTTTTAGGACAGGATTCATTAATGAGCAGTTCTTC
-,-,TRBJ2-2,TRBV6-1,CASRWGLSNTGELFF,TGTGCCAGCAGATGGGGGCTTTCGAACACCGGGGAGCTGTTTTTT
few,TRBD2,TRBJ2-3,TRBV5-1,CASSLAGASGRAGSDTQYF,TGCGCCAGCAGCTTGGCCGGGGCTAGCGGGAGGGCCGGGTCAGATACGCAGTATTTT
-,TRBD2,TRBJ2-3,TRBV12-3/TRBV12-4,CANSPWTSGRRDTQYF,TGTGCCAACAGTCCATGGACTAGCGGGAGGCGAGATACGCAGTATTTT
-,-,TRBJ2-1,TRBV24-1,CATSGLSSGNEQFF,TGTGCCACAAGCGGGCTCTCATCGGGCAATGAGCAGTTCTTC
many,-,TRBJ2-1,TRBV18,CASSPMGDEQFF,TGTGCCAGCTCACCAATGGGGGATGAGCAGTTCTTC